Included here is one T cell receptor beta chain sequence, with context. These data originate in a study of technical replicates of blood from several donors. The protocol was immunoSEQ multiplex PCR, while the TCRdb copy is restricted to in-frame clones and leaves out a portion. The data contain 60,000 to 90,000 clones, about 92% of them singletons. The sequence was obtained from a human donor in good health. Source material: T cells isolated from PBMCs.

CDR3 region: CASSTGLGQFF. The CDR3 DNA reads as TGTGCCAGCAGTACAGGGTTAGGGCAGTTCTTC. The genes are TRBV28 and TRBJ2-1, with a tentative D call TRBD1 (6 bases). Between the trimmed V and J ends, which lost 5 bases and 12 bases, there was a span of 11 bases. Germline loops: CDR1 MDHEN, CDR2 SYDVKM. CDR3 size: 11 residues.